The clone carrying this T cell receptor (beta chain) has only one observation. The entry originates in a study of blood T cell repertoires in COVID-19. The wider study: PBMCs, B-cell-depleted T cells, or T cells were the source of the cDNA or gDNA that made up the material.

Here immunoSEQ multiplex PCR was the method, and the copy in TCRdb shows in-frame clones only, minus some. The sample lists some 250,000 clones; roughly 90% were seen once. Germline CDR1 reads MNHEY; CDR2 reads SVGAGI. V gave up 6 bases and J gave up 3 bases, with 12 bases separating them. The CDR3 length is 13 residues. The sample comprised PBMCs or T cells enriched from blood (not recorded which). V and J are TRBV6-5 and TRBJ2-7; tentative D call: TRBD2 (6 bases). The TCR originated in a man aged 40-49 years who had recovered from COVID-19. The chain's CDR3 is CASRSLAFYEQYF. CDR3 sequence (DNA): TGTGCCAGCAGGTCACTAGCTTTCTACGAGCAGTACTTC.